Below, one T cell receptor (beta chain) is given with its context. This likely comes from a read error, as the CDR3 has no conserved phenylalanine or tryptophan at its end. A second roughly 6 to 12 cycle PCR used barcoded and J-beta primers. TCRdb passed the 5' RACE reads through MiXCR, listing each CDR3 protein once. The sample carries 730,000 or so distinct CDR3 sequences, 40% to 45% recorded once. This sample is part of a study of blood T cells in healthy people across ages. CDR3 length equals 15 residues. CDR1 and CDR2 from the germline V gene are LNHNV and YYDKDF (reference sequence). V was trimmed by 5 bases and J by 1 base, leaving 9 bases between them.

This TCR was sampled from a man older than 75 in good health. The sequenced material came from blood. The chain has TRBV15 and TRBJ2-6; tentatively, D is TRBD2 (5 bases). CDR3: CATSPPGSGANVLTL. The CDR3 DNA sequence: TGTGCCACCAGCCCCCCGGGGTCTGGGGCCAACGTCCTGACTCTC.